This is a list of T cell receptor beta chains from one sample in a study of T cell repertoires in cytomegalovirus infection. Their specific antigens are unknown. TCRdb ran MiXCR on the reads and lists one entry per CDR3 protein. The data contain about 830,000 distinct CDR3 sequences, 30% to 35% of them seen just once; the ten biggest clones take up under 15%. The sequenced sample was cultured CD8+ T cells from PBMCs, obtained from culture after CMV antigen stimulation. These TCRs come from a human donor in good health (CMV status not recorded). Some clones in this sample may be carry-over from other donors' samples. Both conserved end residues are part of each CDR3. A D gene is named only where the DNA matches it firmly. Clone size is not always given. Where it is, it says once, few, many or a class for expanded clones.

abundance,len,d_gene,v_gene,j_gene,CDR3aa,CDR3nt
-,16,TRBD2,TRBV4-1,TRBJ2-1,CASSQEGGGGVNEQFF,TGTGCCAGCAGCCAAGAGGGGGGCGGGGGGGTTAATGAGCAGTTCTTC
-,17,TRBD1,TRBV6-6,TRBJ2-1,CASRSTTGTGAYNEQFF,TGTGCCAGCAGGTCCACAACTGGGACAGGGGCATACAATGAGCAGTTCTTC
many,16,TRBD2,TRBV7-6,TRBJ2-1,CASSQSGLAPDNEQFF,TGTGCCAGCAGCCAAAGTGGACTAGCGCCTGACAATGAGCAGTTCTTC
many,15,-,TRBV6-1,TRBJ1-5,CASSRTPDFNQPQHF,TGTGCCAGCAGTCGAACGCCGGATTTCAATCAGCCCCAGCATTTT
few,13,TRBD2,TRBV6-2/TRBV6-3,TRBJ2-1,CASRLRTSGGEFF,TGTGCCAGCAGACTTCGGACTAGCGGGGGTGAGTTCTTC
medium-sized,15,TRBD1,TRBV27,TRBJ1-1,CASRNDRGANTEAFF,TGTGCCAGCAGAAACGACAGGGGGGCGAACACTGAAGCTTTCTTT
few,18,-,TRBV7-2,TRBJ1-5,CASSLLGQVGGGGGAQHF,TGTGCCAGCAGCTTATTGGGCCAGGTGGGCGGTGGTGGTGGGGCCCAGCATTTT
-,14,-,TRBV4-2,TRBJ2-3,CASRQALGTDTQYF,TGTGCCAGCCGCCAGGCTCTCGGGACAGATACGCAGTATTTT
-,14,-,TRBV20-1,TRBJ2-6,CSVRDLSGANVLTF,TGCAGTGTTAGGGACCTCTCTGGGGCCAACGTCCTGACTTTC
many,15,TRBD1,TRBV7-8,TRBJ1-4,CASSLADRGNEKLFF,TGTGCCAGCAGCTTAGCCGACAGGGGGAATGAAAAACTGTTTTTT
-,14,TRBD1,TRBV5-4,TRBJ1-2,CANRAGTGDYGYTF,TGTGCCAACAGAGCCGGGACAGGGGACTATGGCTACACCTTC
-,16,TRBD2,TRBV3-1,TRBJ2-1,CASSQVWREVSNEQFF,TGTGCCAGCAGCCAAGTCTGGCGGGAGGTCTCCAATGAGCAGTTCTTC
-,13,-,TRBV29-1,TRBJ1-1,CSVEGPPNTEAFF,TGCAGCGTTGAAGGCCCACCGAACACTGAAGCTTTCTTT
few,12,-,TRBV5-6,TRBJ1-2,CASKEVDSSYTF,TGTGCCAGCAAGGAGGTGGACAGCTCCTACACCTTC
-,19,TRBD1,TRBV19,TRBJ2-6,CASSIIRGTGGAGANVLTF,TGTGCCAGTAGTATCATTCGCGGGACAGGGGGCGCTGGGGCCAACGTCCTGACTTTC
-,16,TRBD1,TRBV4-3,TRBJ1-1,CASSQETGEGFTEAFF,TGCGCCAGCAGCCAAGAGACAGGGGAGGGTTTTACTGAAGCTTTCTTT
few,16,-,TRBV2,TRBJ2-1,CASSGWRTVSYNEQFF,TGTGCCAGCAGTGGCTGGCGGACAGTCTCCTACAATGAGCAGTTCTTC
many,14,-,TRBV4-2,TRBJ1-2,CASSQAGGRDGYTF,TGTGCCAGCAGCCAAGCTGGGGGCCGGGATGGCTACACCTTC
-,18,TRBD1,TRBV7-8,TRBJ2-3,CASSLSYFDRGSGDTQYF,TGTGCCAGCAGCTTATCCTATTTCGACAGGGGCAGCGGAGATACGCAGTATTTT
few,14,-,TRBV6-2/TRBV6-3,TRBJ2-5,CASRPQGREETQYF,TGTGCCAGCAGACCCCAGGGTAGGGAAGAGACCCAGTACTTC
few,14,TRBD1,TRBV24-1,TRBJ2-3,CATSHRGVKDTQYF,TGTGCCACCAGCCACAGGGGAGTCAAGGATACGCAGTATTTT
-,16,TRBD1,TRBV29-1,TRBJ2-7,CSVEGRSTGGGYEQYF,TGCAGCGTTGAAGGAAGATCGACAGGGGGGGGGTACGAGCAGTACTTC
few,13,-,TRBV7-6,TRBJ2-7,CASSLARPGEQYF,TGTGCCAGCAGCTTAGCTAGACCGGGGGAGCAGTACTTC
many,16,TRBD1,TRBV7-9,TRBJ1-1,CASSPPGQGLGAEAFF,TGTGCCAGCAGCCCCCCCGGACAGGGCTTGGGAGCTGAAGCTTTCTTT
-,14,TRBD1,TRBV7-6,TRBJ1-1,CASSSRTGNPEAFF,TGTGCCAGCAGCTCGCGGACAGGGAATCCTGAAGCTTTCTTT
few,15,-,TRBV19,TRBJ1-5,CASSIDDGLRGAQHF,TGTGCCAGTAGTATAGACGACGGACTTAGGGGAGCCCAGCATTTT
-,18,-,TRBV11-2,TRBJ2-3,CASSFWASGDENTDTQYF,TGTGCCAGCAGCTTTTGGGCCTCGGGGGATGAGAACACAGATACGCAGTATTTT
-,13,-,TRBV10-3,TRBJ1-6,CAISDRDNSPLHF,TGTGCCATCAGTGACAGGGATAATTCACCCCTCCACTTT
-,18,-,TRBV5-6,TRBJ2-4,CASSESRQGGLAKNIQYF,TGTGCCAGCAGCGAAAGCCGTCAGGGCGGTCTTGCCAAAAACATTCAGTACTTC
-,14,-,TRBV5-6,TRBJ2-1,CASSLGAPYNEQFF,TGTGCCAGCAGTTTGGGGGCCCCCTACAATGAGCAGTTCTTC
few,12,-,TRBV5-5,TRBJ2-5,CASDRNQETQYF,TGTGCCAGTGACAGGAACCAAGAGACCCAGTACTTC
few,15,-,TRBV6-6,TRBJ2-7,CASSYPTRGPYEQYF,TGTGCCAGCAGTTACCCCACGCGGGGGCCCTACGAGCAGTACTTC
-,16,-,TRBV6-5,TRBJ1-2,CASSYSKYRGNYGYTF,TGTGCCAGCAGTTACTCGAAGTACCGGGGTAACTATGGCTACACCTTC
-,11,-,TRBV6-5,TRBJ1-1,CASQTNTEAFF,TGTGCCAGTCAGACCAACACTGAAGCTTTCTTT
-,11,-,TRBV12-5,TRBJ2-5,CASGPPGTQYF,TGTGCTAGTGGTCCCCCGGGGACCCAGTACTTC
-,14,TRBD2,TRBV27,TRBJ2-3,CASRSGASTDTQYF,TGTGCCAGCAGGAGCGGGGCGAGCACAGATACGCAGTATTTT
many,18,TRBD2,TRBV7-8,TRBJ2-3,CASSLVRVLAGGPDTQYF,TGTGCCAGCAGCTTAGTCCGAGTACTAGCGGGGGGGCCAGATACGCAGTATTTT
-,15,-,TRBV4-1,TRBJ1-1,CASSPLTTGGFEAFF,TGCGCCAGCAGCCCCCTAACCACTGGGGGCTTTGAAGCTTTCTTT
-,13,TRBD1,TRBV6-6,TRBJ1-1,CASYWDRNTEAFF,TGTGCCAGCTACTGGGACAGGAACACTGAAGCTTTCTTT
-,16,-,TRBV10-2,TRBJ1-5,CASSGFTYTANQHQHF,TGCGCCAGCAGCGGGTTTACTTATACAGCTAATCAGCACCAGCATTTT
-,17,TRBD2,TRBV4-2,TRBJ2-5,CASSPLVEGLAEETQYF,TGTGCCAGCAGCCCCCTAGTGGAGGGACTAGCAGAAGAGACCCAGTACTTC
few,16,-,TRBV27,TRBJ2-6,CASSFTPDLHNHVLTF,TGTGCCAGCAGTTTCACGCCGGACCTGCACAATCACGTCCTGACTTTC
many,14,TRBD1,TRBV7-9,TRBJ2-5,CASSLGTAQETQYF,TGTGCCAGCAGCCTTGGGACAGCCCAAGAGACCCAGTACTTC
many,18,-,TRBV7-8,TRBJ2-2,CASSPPSRVAENTGELFF,TGTGCCAGCAGCCCTCCGAGCAGGGTTGCTGAGAACACCGGGGAGCTGTTTTTT
-,15,-,TRBV6-1,TRBJ1-6,CASSEKAGVNSPLHF,TGTGCCAGCAGTGAAAAGGCAGGGGTGAATTCACCCCTCCACTTT
-,13,-,TRBV6-5,TRBJ1-2,CASTPGAGYGYTF,TGTGCCAGCACCCCGGGAGCAGGCTATGGCTACACCTTC
many,11,-,TRBV4-1,TRBJ1-1,CASSQGLEAFF,TGTGCCAGCAGCCAGGGGCTTGAAGCTTTCTTT
-,14,-,TRBV12-3/TRBV12-4,TRBJ1-5,CASYTTDSNQPQHF,TGTGCCAGCTATACCACGGATAGCAATCAGCCCCAGCATTTT
-,16,-,TRBV6-1,TRBJ2-1,CASSEATDFSYNEQFF,TGTGCCAGCAGTGAAGCGACTGACTTTTCCTACAATGAGCAGTTCTTC
many,15,-,TRBV12-3/TRBV12-4,TRBJ1-1,CASSLQPILDTEAFF,TGTGCCAGCAGTTTACAACCCATTTTGGACACTGAAGCTTTCTTT
many,16,TRBD1,TRBV7-9,TRBJ2-5,CASSSDRSIPRWTQYF,TGTGCCAGCAGCTCGGACAGGAGCATTCCAAGATGGACCCAGTACTTC
-,12,-,TRBV10-3,TRBJ1-1,CAISPGGVEAFF,TGTGCCATCAGCCCTGGGGGGGTTGAAGCTTTCTTT
-,16,-,TRBV14,TRBJ2-1,CASSQGWGPRSNEQFF,TGTGCCAGCAGCCAAGGGTGGGGGCCGAGAAGCAATGAGCAGTTCTTC
-,15,-,TRBV14,TRBJ2-5,CASSQDRWLQETQYF,TGTGCCAGCAGCCAAGATCGTTGGCTGCAAGAGACCCAGTACTTC
few,15,-,TRBV6-2/TRBV6-3,TRBJ2-1,CASSYTGEVYNEQFF,TGTGCCAGCAGTTATACAGGTGAGGTCTACAATGAGCAGTTCTTC
-,12,-,TRBV7-9,TRBJ1-6,CTSSLGPSPLHF,TGTACCAGCAGCTTAGGACCTTCACCCCTCCACTTT
-,14,-,TRBV20-1,TRBJ1-1,CSARSWGAFAEAFF,TGCAGTGCTAGATCCTGGGGTGCGTTCGCTGAAGCTTTCTTT
-,16,TRBD2,TRBV7-2,TRBJ2-3,CASRFRSGVSTDTQYF,TGTGCCAGCAGATTTCGTAGCGGGGTGAGCACAGATACGCAGTATTTT
few,15,-,TRBV4-1,TRBJ2-5,CASSREGLVQETQYF,TGCGCCAGCAGCCGCGAGGGACTTGTCCAAGAGACCCAGTACTTC
few,16,TRBD1,TRBV5-1,TRBJ2-3,CASSLWDRGSTDTQYF,TGCGCCAGCAGCTTGTGGGACAGGGGATCGACAGATACGCAGTATTTT